Below are 19 T cell receptor beta chains sequenced from a single sample in a study of regulatory T cells in long-lasting Graves disease. CDR3-region Arm-PCR and iRepertoire HTBI primers produced the TCR beta libraries. TCRdb fed the multiplex PCR reads into MiXCR, producing one record per CDR3 protein. The data show some 450,000 distinct CDR3 sequences, 20% to 30% seen once. Time point indicated: persistent/refractory GD, antithyroid drugs over 5 years with positive TRAb. PBMC-extracted RNA yielded the TCR library. The specimen was peripheral blood mononuclear cells (PBMCs), collected when the disease was refractory, from a patient treated with antithyroid drugs. The receptors stem from a female donor with Graves disease.

This clonotype was seen ten or more times. The V call is TRBV6-1, the J call TRBJ2-7, with D perhaps assigned TRBD1 or TRBD2 (5 bases each). V gave up 6 bases and J gave up 3 bases, with 21 bases separating them. The CDR3 has 16 amino acids. The germline gives CDR1 MNHNS, CDR2 SASEGT. CDR3 residues: CASSRFLPEGNYEQYF. The CDR3 DNA is TGTGCCAGCAGCAGATTCCTTCCCGAGGGGAACTACGAGCAGTACTTC.

The genes are TRBV6-1 and TRBJ2-3; D gene uncertain. The CDR3 sequence is 12 residues long. CDR1 and CDR2 from the germline V gene are MNHNS and SASEGT. Trimming shortened V by 7 bases and J by 6 bases, and 11 bases separated the two germline ends. This CDR3 reads CASTRARDTQYF. The CDR3 DNA sequence: TGTGCCAGCACCCGGGCCCGGGATACGCAGTATTTT.

This clonotype has at least ten counts. The V call is TRBV20-1, the J call TRBJ1-6; D is possibly TRBD1 (6 bases). Germline lookup yields CDR1 DFQATT and CDR2 SNEGSKA (reference sequence). V was clipped by 0 bases and J by 4 bases, with 19 bases between them. The length of the CDR3 is 18 residues. The CDR3 region has the DNA TGCAGTGCTAGAGATCTTGGCCCACAGGGATATTATAATTCACCCCTCCACTTT. It is translated as CSARDLGPQGYYNSPLHF.

The chain recombines TRBV9 with TRBJ2-1; D not certain. Trimming took 2 bases from V and 0 from J, leaving 9 bases between them. The CDR3 length is 15 residues. Per germline, CDR1 SGDLS and CDR2 YYNGEE. The CDR3 region is CASSVSRNSYNEQFF. CDR3 coding DNA: TGTGCCAGCAGCGTTAGCAGAAACTCCTACAATGAGCAGTTCTTC. Combining the CDR3 with reference TRBV9 and TRBJ2-1 gives the whole variable domain DSGVTQTPKHLITATGQRVTLRCSPRSGDLSVYWYQQSLDQGLQFLIQYYNGEERAKGNILERFSAQQFPDLHSELNLSSLELGDSALYFCASSVSRNSYNEQFFGPGTRLTVL.

This clonotype occurred many times. V is TRBV20-1 and J is TRBJ2-7; 9 bases map to TRBD2. V shed 0 bases and J 2 bases; nucleotides not matched to a gene: 5. The CDR3 has 15 amino acids. Germline V CDR1 and CDR2: DFQATT, SNEGSKA (reference sequence). The CDR3 loop reads CSARDLTSGPYEQYF. Here the CDR3 DNA reads TGCAGTGCTAGAGATCTGACTAGCGGACCCTACGAGCAGTACTTC.

The chain is built from TRBV6-2 or TRBV6-3 and TRBJ2-7; the D is unclear. The CDR3 spans 13 residues. The V gene lost 6 bases and the J gene lost 1 base, with 10 bases spanning the gap. Germline assignment: CDR1 MNHEY and CDR2 SVGEGT. CDR3 loop: CASRNPVSYEQYF. In DNA, the CDR3 is TGTGCCAGCAGAAACCCGGTTTCCTACGAGCAGTACTTC.

This clonotype was seen repeatedly, ten times or more. The chain carries TRBV2 and TRBJ2-4; 14 nucleotides align to TRBD2. Germline trimming cut 6 bases from V and 4 bases from J; bases unmatched to any gene: 5. CDR3 length: 16 residues. Germline CDR1 reads SNHLY; CDR2 reads FYNNEI. The CDR3 DNA sequence: TGTGCCAGCAGCCCCGGGACTAGCGGGAGAAAAAACATTCAGTACTTC. Amino acids: CASSPGTSGRKNIQYF.

The V and J genes are TRBV7-9 and TRBJ2-7, with D possibly called TRBD1 or TRBD2 (5 bases each). This CDR3 region has 13 residues. From germline, CDR1 is SEHNR and CDR2 FQNEAQ (reference sequence). The V end was cut by 5 bases, the J end by 5 bases, with 13 bases between. The CDR3 DNA is TGTGCCAGCAGCGCATCAGGGAGTAACGAGCAGTACTTC. This sequence encodes CASSASGSNEQYF.

This clonotype was picked up a small number of times. The rearrangement links TRBV6-1 to TRBJ1-1; 8 positions match TRBD1. CDR3 length equals 15 residues. Trimming took 5 bases from V and 3 from J; bases not matched to a gene: 8. Germline V lookup: CDR1 MNHNS, CDR2 SASEGT. CDR3 sequence reads: CASSKYQGAYTEAFF. Here the CDR3 DNA reads TGTGCCAGCAGTAAATATCAGGGGGCCTACACTGAAGCTTTCTTT.

Many counts were recorded for this clonotype. The chain uses TRBV6-1 and TRBJ1-1; TRBD1 aligns across 8 bases. Germline values: CDR1 MNHNS, CDR2 SASEGT. The CDR3 is 13 amino acids. Unmatched junction bases numbered 4, after V lost 6 bases and J lost 4 bases. CDR3 DNA sequence: TGTGCCAGCAGAACGACAGGGGCCACTGAAGCTTTCTTT. It specifies CASRTTGATEAFF.

In its sample, this clonotype was seen once. This clone may be a read error of a much larger clone one base away. The rearrangement links TRBV27 to TRBJ2-7; D possibly matches TRBD1 or TRBD2 (5 bases each). CDR1 is MNHEY, CDR2 SMNVEV, per germline (reference sequence). The germline V and J ends were trimmed by 5 bases and 2 bases, with 16 bases remaining between them. The length of the CDR3 is 15 residues. The CDR3 protein is CASSRAGANAYEQYF. Written as DNA, the CDR3 is TGTGCCAGCAGTAGAGCCGGGGCAAATGCCTACGAGCAGTACTTC.

The chain couples TRBV7-2 to TRBJ1-1; TRBD1 might be the D (6 bases). Germline loops: CDR1 SGHTA, CDR2 FQGNSA. This CDR3 contains 16 residues. V shed 2 bases and J shed 4 bases, with 17 bases lying between them. The CDR3: CASSLPLDTGFTEAFF. The CDR3 bases are TGTGCCAGCAGCTTACCTCTTGACACAGGGTTCACTGAAGCTTTCTTT. Full variable domain (outside the CDR3, taken from reference TRBV7-2 and TRBJ1-1): GAGVSQSPSNKVTEKGKDVELRCDPISGHTALYWYRQSLGQGLEFLIYFQGNSAPDKSGLPSDRFSAERTGGSVSTLTIQRTQQEDSAVYLCASSLPLDTGFTEAFFGQGTRLTVV.

The chain recombines TRBV6-5 with TRBJ1-5, with no clear D. CDR3 length: 15 residues. The V and J ends lost 2 bases and 10 bases respectively, with 18 bases between them. CDR1 MNHEY and CDR2 SVGAGI come from the germline V gene. In nucleotides, the CDR3 is TGTGCCAGCAGTTACGGTATTAAGGGAGACGAACCCCAGCATTTT. The encoded protein is CASSYGIKGDEPQHF.

This chain joins TRBV19 and TRBJ2-2; 9 nucleotides align to TRBD1. V gave up 6 bases and J gave up 6 bases; unmatched junction bases: 5. Germline assignment: CDR1 LNHDA and CDR2 SQIVND (reference sequence). The CDR3 has 14 residues. The CDR3 DNA sequence: TGTGCCAGTAGAGGGACAGGGAGTTCCGGGGAGCTGTTTTTT. Its protein is CASRGTGSSGELFF.

This clonotype was counted between two and nine times. The V and J genes are TRBV29-1 and TRBJ2-7; 14 bases line up with TRBD2. The germline gives CDR1 SQVTM, CDR2 ANQGSEA. The CDR3 is 16 amino acids. Trimming took 3 bases from V and 3 from J; bases not matched to a gene: 7. CDR3 sequence: CSVEGLAGVRNYEQYF. CDR3 bases: TGCAGCGTTGAGGGACTAGCGGGAGTTCGTAACTACGAGCAGTACTTC.

This clonotype was observed a few times. The chain recombines TRBV27 with TRBJ2-7, with TRBD2 as a possible D gene (6 bases). Looked up from germline, CDR1 is MNHEY and CDR2 is SMNVEV (reference sequence). The CDR3 is 14 amino acids. V was shortened by 3 bases and J by 3 bases, with 12 bases between the two germline ends. The CDR3 is CASSLRRGVYEQYF. The CDR3 coding sequence is TGTGCCAGCAGTTTGAGGCGGGGCGTCTACGAGCAGTACTTC.

This clonotype was seen many times. This chain connects TRBV12-3 or TRBV12-4 to TRBJ2-5; 13 bases are shared with TRBD2. V shed 5 bases and J 4 bases; nucleotides not matched to a gene: 19. This CDR3 is 20 amino acids long. CDR3 nucleotide sequence: TGTGCCAGCAGTACTAGGGACACTAGCGGGAGGGCCTCGGGTGGAGAGACCCAGTACTTC. It encodes CASSTRDTSGRASGGETQYF.

This clonotype was recorded only once. This chain uses TRBV7-3 with TRBJ2-5; D not certain. The germline V gene encodes CDR1 SGHTA and CDR2 FQGTGA. Trimming cost V 4 bases and J 1 base, with 7 bases left between them. The CDR3 is made up of 13 amino acids. The CDR3 region has the DNA TGTGCCAGCAGCTCCAACCCCCAAGAGACCCAGTACTTC. It codes for CASSSNPQETQYF.

The chain has TRBV20-1 and TRBJ2-7; D gene unclear. V was cut by 5 bases and J by 2 bases, with 13 bases left in between. Germline V gene data show CDR1 as DFQATT and CDR2 as SNEGSKA (reference sequence). CDR3 size: 13 residues. The CDR3: CSAFRTDPYEQYF. Written as DNA, the CDR3 is TGCAGTGCTTTTCGGACGGACCCCTACGAGCAGTACTTC.